The rows below give T cell receptor beta chains drawn from one sample of a study of T cell repertoires in cytomegalovirus infection. TCRdb re-analysed the reads in MiXCR, keeping a single row per CDR3 protein. The data hold over 100,000 distinct CDR3 sequences, with 10% observed a single time. Antigen specificity for these receptors is unknown. Material for sequencing was PBMCs, sequenced either directly or after in vitro stimulation (not recorded which). These receptors came from a human donor in good health (CMV status not recorded). Some clones in this sample may be carry-over from other donors' samples. Both conserved end residues are part of each CDR3. A D gene is named only where the DNA matches it firmly. Some rows mark clone size as missing; the rest say once, few, many or name a class of expanded clone.

TRBV11-2,-,few,TRBJ2-3,TGTGCCAGCAGCCCTGTGGGACGGAAAGATACGCAGTATTTT,CASSPVGRKDTQYF
TRBV5-1,TRBD1,many,TRBJ1-1,TGCGCCAGCAGCTTACAGGGGCCTGAAGCTTTCTTT,CASSLQGPEAFF
TRBV7-3,-,many,TRBJ1-1,TGTGCCAGCAGCCCCGGGTCGGGCTTGACTGAAGCTTTCTTT,CASSPGSGLTEAFF
TRBV6-5,-,few,TRBJ1-2,TGTGCCAGCAGTTCCGGAAACTATGGCTACACCTTC,CASSSGNYGYTF
TRBV7-9,-,many,TRBJ2-3,TGTGCCAGCAGCTTTGAAGGCACAGATACGCAGTATTTT,CASSFEGTDTQYF
TRBV28,-,-,TRBJ2-7,TGTGCCAGCAGAGAGGGTACGGGTGCCTACGAGCAGTACTTC,CASREGTGAYEQYF
TRBV4-3,TRBD1,-,TRBJ2-1,TGCGCCAGCAGCCAATTCACAGGGGTTTCCTACAATGAGCAGTTCTTC,CASSQFTGVSYNEQFF
TRBV27,-,many,TRBJ1-5,TGTGCCAGCAGTTTATCTATGGGGGATGGGCAGCCCCAGCATTTT,CASSLSMGDGQPQHF
TRBV28,-,-,TRBJ1-3,TGTGCCAGCAGTTTAAGGGGTGCCGGAAACACCATATATTTT,CASSLRGAGNTIYF
TRBV6-5,-,few,TRBJ2-7,TGTGCCAGCAGTTTTAGCAGGGCCCCCTCCTACGAGCAGTACTTC,CASSFSRAPSYEQYF
TRBV19,-,many,TRBJ2-1,TGTGCCAGTAGCAAAACGAATGAGCAGTTCTTC,CASSKTNEQFF
TRBV28,-,-,TRBJ2-1,TGTGCCAGCAGTTCCCCGGGGGCCTCCTACAATGAGCAGTTCTTC,CASSSPGASYNEQFF
TRBV25-1,-,few,TRBJ2-3,TGTGCCAGCAGTGAATCGGAGACAGGTTACACAGATACGCAGTATTTT,CASSESETGYTDTQYF
TRBV12-3/TRBV12-4,-,few,TRBJ2-3,TGTGCCAGCAGTATTTCAGGGGGGGGTACCCTTGGTACGCAGTATTTT,CASSISGGGTLGTQYF
TRBV11-3,-,many,TRBJ1-4,TGTGCCAGCAGCTCAGTGACCGCAACTAATGAAAAACTGTTTTTT,CASSSVTATNEKLFF
TRBV20-1,-,-,TRBJ1-6,TGCAGTGCTGGCCGGGACACGAATTCACCCCTCCACTTT,CSAGRDTNSPLHF
TRBV7-2,-,-,TRBJ2-6,TGTGCCAGCAGCTTACCCAAGGGAGCTGGGGCCAACGTCCTGACTTTC,CASSLPKGAGANVLTF
TRBV7-2,-,many,TRBJ1-1,TGTGCCAGCAGCTTATCATTCGGGAACACTGAAGCTTTCTTT,CASSLSFGNTEAFF
TRBV12-3/TRBV12-4,-,few,TRBJ2-2,TGTGCCAGCAGTTTAATGGGGGCCGGGGAGCTGTTTTTT,CASSLMGAGELFF
TRBV7-2,-,many,TRBJ1-1,TGTGCCAGCAACCCCGAAGGAAGGGGGAACACTGAAGCTTTCTTT,CASNPEGRGNTEAFF